This T cell receptor beta chain was documented in a study of blood T cell repertoires in COVID-19. Study in general: Sites across the United States, Italy and Spain contributed samples from acute and convalescent COVID-19. T cells, B-cell-depleted T cells, or PBMCs provided the cDNA or gDNA that served as material.

CDR1 SNHLY and CDR2 FYNNEI come from the germline V gene. Trimming took off 5 bases at V and 5 bases at J, with 12 bases between the two ends. There are 13 residues in the CDR3. Seattle enrolled patients during active infection and tracked them longitudinally. Libraries were prepared by immunoSEQ multiplex PCR; TCRdb keeps only in-frame clonotypes and omits some of them. The table includes 200,000 to 250,000 clones, about 88% detected once. The chain carries TRBV2 and TRBJ1-1; maybe TRBD1 (6 bases). Sequenced: peripheral blood. The sequence was collected from a woman aged 45 to 65 with COVID-19, enrolled during active disease. The CDR3 sequence is CASSRTDSTEAFF. CDR3 DNA sequence: TGTGCCAGCAGTCGAACGGACAGTACTGAAGCTTTCTTT. Variable domain in full (rest from reference TRBV2 and TRBJ1-1): EPEVTQTPSHQVTQMGQEVILRCVPISNHLYFYWYRQILGQKVEFLVSFYNNEISEKSEIFDDQFSVERPDGSNFTLKIRSTKLEDSAMYFCASSRTDSTEAFFGQGTRLTVV.